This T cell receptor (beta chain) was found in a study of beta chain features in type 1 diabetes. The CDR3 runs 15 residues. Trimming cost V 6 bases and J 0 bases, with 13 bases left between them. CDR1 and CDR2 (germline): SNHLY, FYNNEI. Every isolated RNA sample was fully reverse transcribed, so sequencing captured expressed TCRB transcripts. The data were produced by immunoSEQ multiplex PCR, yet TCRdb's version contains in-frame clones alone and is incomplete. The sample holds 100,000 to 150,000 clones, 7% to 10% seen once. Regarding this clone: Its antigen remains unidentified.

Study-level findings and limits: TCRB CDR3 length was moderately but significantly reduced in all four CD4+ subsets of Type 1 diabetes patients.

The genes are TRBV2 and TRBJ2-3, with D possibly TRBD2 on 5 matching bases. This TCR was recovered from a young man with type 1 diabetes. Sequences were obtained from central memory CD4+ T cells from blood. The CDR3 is CASRVAGLSTDTQYF. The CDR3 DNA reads TGTGCCAGCAGGGTGGCGGGCCTAAGCACAGATACGCAGTATTTT.